This TCR beta chain derives from a study of molecular identifiers for immune sequencing clone quantification (dated by TCRdb to the late 2010s). Some background on the complete study: For a replicate experiment, the RNA from either about 20,000 or 100,000 naive CD8 T cells was divided into five aliquots, and four of those aliquots went on to sequencing. This methods study benchmarked molecular-identifier clustering-based TCR repertoire sequencing (MIDCIRS) and TCR RNA copy counting, using CD8 T cells to do so.

Looking up the germline V gene yields CDR1 LGHNA and CDR2 YSLEER. V is pared back by 0 bases and J by 0 bases, with 12 bases lying between the germline termini. The CDR3, cysteine through phenylalanine, is 16 amino acids long. The DNA shown is the 48-base CDR3, in frame from base 1. The study at large found these results: Naive libraries contained spiked-in Jurkat TCR RNA (10 copies' worth), which is not part of the donor repertoire. In CMV-specific effector cells, clones with more than 20 RNA copies contained over 98% of molecules, whereas in naive cells such clones contained under 1% of molecules. Even against a background of approximately 1 million naive CD8 T cells, spiked-in Jurkat TCR RNA amounting to a single cell's worth was reported to be detectable. Modeling estimated 2.5 to 3.5 recovered TCR RNA copies per cell, compared with about 9.8 by digital PCR, which implies 30% to 35% capture efficiency. Identical TCR molecules sharing a barcode could cause highly expanded clone sizes to be underestimated. When barcode sub-clustering was left out, chimeric consensus sequences inflated TCR diversity, with chimeras reaching as high as 47%.

Libraries of naive CD8 T cells were built from anywhere between about 17,000 and 1,000,000 sorted cells, with 10%, 30% or 50% of the purified RNA used. Naive CD8 T cells, defined as CD8+CD4-CCR7+CD45RA+, were FACS-sorted into RLT Plus buffer on a BD FACSAria II. To test detection sensitivity, Jurkat RNA equivalent to more than eight TCR copies was spiked into samples of roughly 20,000-1,100,000 naive CD8 T cells. Enrichment of CD8 T cells was performed with RosetteSep CD8+ T Cell Enrichment Cocktail and Ficoll-Paque, after which ACK red cell lysis was carried out. Library method: PCR. Sequencing relied on an Illumina HiSeq 4000. Bulk TCR libraries were made following a previously described method, with the TCR primers given in Table S5. Total RNA was purified with the Qiagen AllPrep DNA/RNA kit. Before analysis, reads from multiple sequencing runs of one library were combined. Turning to the authors' computational methods: Reads were retained only if an exact TCR constant sequence was present, and the retained reads were trimmed to 150 nt and grouped according to their 12-nt molecular barcodes. Reads in each barcode group were sub-clustered using a 15% Levenshtein threshold, and a quality-weighted consensus sequence was built for each RNA molecule. Non-functional sequences were excluded, and lower-count sequences lying one edit away from another sequence were also excluded. Barcode sub-clusters with fewer than 20% of the maximum read count were removed, based on fitting two negative binomial distributions. In-frame beta chains were kept once TCRdb had trimmed the public reads at Q25 with fastp and called clones with MiXCR. Every entry covers one CDR3 protein and lists the most common genes and DNA from its rows. The V and J calls come from TCRdb's annotation, not from the publication. This sample comprises 40,000 or so distinct CDR3 sequences, roughly 19% of them detected only once. Together, the top ten hold under 1.3% of the sample.

This clonotype was seen repeatedly, ten times or more. There is no known antigen for this receptor. No base quality information exists; no much larger clone differs at one position. The sequence is built from TRBV4-3 and TRBJ2-7, with no D gene named confidently. This receptor was taken from a human donor in good health. Some libraries in this study had Jurkat cell RNA spiked in. The sample was naive CD8+ T cells from blood, with Jurkat cell RNA spiked in. The cell subset or site label here, explained by the study, means: FACS-sorted CD8+CD4-CCR7+CD45RA+ naive T cells. The DNA reads as follows: TGCGCCAGCAGCCAAGAGTTCCAGGTTAGCTCCTACGAGCAGTACTTC. Its protein reads: CASSQEFQVSSYEQYF.